Detailed here is one T cell receptor beta chain. Its target is not known. In the PCR, 60 Vbeta and 13 Jbeta primers were used. Repertoires were generated with immunoSEQ multiplex PCR, while TCRdb's copy carries only in-frame clones and drops some. The data show more than 130,000 clones, 73% seen once. This specimen comes from a study of cytomegalovirus exposure and HLA in healthy donors. About the study: Most donors, around 81% of approximately 400 genotyped, fell in the Caucasian-associated ancestry cluster. Notes on the study in general: The productive fraction for most TCR beta V segments was about 90% or about 30% in an earlier analysis. Later analysis demonstrated an association between a missense DCLRE1C variant and TCR beta V- and J-gene trimming. Later, an analysis showed that TCR beta chains associated with HLA were more clonally expanded than others that were equally common.

Looked up from germline, CDR1 is SGHTA and CDR2 is FQGTGA. The V end lost 2 bases, the J end lost 1 base, and 12 bases lay between the germline ends. CDR3 length equals 15 residues. The TCR comes from a human donor in good health. The chain uses TRBV7-3 and TRBJ2-7; D is possibly TRBD1 (7 bases). The sample taken for sequencing was PBMCs. CDR3 loop: CASSLQGGGSYEQYF. CDR3 in DNA: TGTGCCAGCAGCTTACAGGGGGGCGGGTCCTACGAGCAGTACTTC.